This T cell receptor (beta chain) was recovered during a study of early T cells in non-severe SARS-CoV-2 infection. Study-wide background: Unsorted whole-blood RNA was sequenced in bulk, leaving chains unpaired.

Tagging with unique molecular identifiers was applied to individual cDNA molecules. TCRdb fed the 5' RACE reads into MiXCR, producing one record per CDR3 protein. This table holds over 45,000 distinct CDR3 sequences, around 5.6% found once. Trimming at V came to 3 bases and at J to 2 bases, leaving 1 base not matched to a gene. This CDR3 is built from 15 residues. Germline CDR1 is PRHDT and CDR2 is FYEKMQ (reference sequence). Sequencing was carried out using whole blood. The receptor comes from an adult who was a healthcare worker with PCR-confirmed SARS-CoV-2 infection or an uninfected control (not recorded which). This sequence joins TRBV13 and TRBJ2-7, with TRBD2 matching 13 bases. The CDR3 region is CASSLTSGRTYEQYF. The DNA for the CDR3 is TGTGCCAGCAGCTTGACTAGCGGGAGGACCTACGAGCAGTACTTC.